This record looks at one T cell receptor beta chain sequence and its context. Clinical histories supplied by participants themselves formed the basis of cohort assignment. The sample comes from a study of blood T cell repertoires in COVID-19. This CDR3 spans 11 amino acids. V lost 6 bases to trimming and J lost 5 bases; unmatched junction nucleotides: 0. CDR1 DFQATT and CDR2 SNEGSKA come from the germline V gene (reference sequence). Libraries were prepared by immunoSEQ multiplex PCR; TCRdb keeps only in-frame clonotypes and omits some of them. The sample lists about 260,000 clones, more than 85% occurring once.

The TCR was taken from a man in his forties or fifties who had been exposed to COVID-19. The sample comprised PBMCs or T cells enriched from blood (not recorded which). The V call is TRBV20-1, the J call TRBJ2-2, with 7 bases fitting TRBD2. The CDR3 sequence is CSARGTGELFF. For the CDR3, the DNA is TGCAGTGCGCGGGGGACCGGGGAGCTGTTTTTT.